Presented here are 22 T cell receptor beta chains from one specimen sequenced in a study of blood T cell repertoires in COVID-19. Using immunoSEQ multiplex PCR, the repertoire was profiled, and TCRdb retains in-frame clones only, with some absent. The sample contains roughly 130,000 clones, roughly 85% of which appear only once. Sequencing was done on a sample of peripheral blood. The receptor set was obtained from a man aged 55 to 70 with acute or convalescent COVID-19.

Written as DNA, the CDR3 is TGTGCCAGCTCCGCCCCCGGGACTAGATGGGAGACCCAGTACTTC. Its protein product is CASSAPGTRWETQYF. The V and J genes are TRBV28 and TRBJ2-5, with 8 bases aligning to TRBD2. The CDR3 sequence is 15 residues long. Trimming cost V 8 bases and J 5 bases; bases outside gene matches: 13. Germline V gives CDR1 MDHEN, CDR2 SYDVKM. The full variable domain, in which reference TRBV28 and TRBJ2-5 provide the parts outside the CDR3, is DVKVTQSSRYLVKRTGEKVFLECVQDMDHENMFWYRQDPGLGLRLIYFSYDVKMKEKGDIPEGYSVSREKKERFSLILESASTNQTSMYLCASSAPGTRWETQYFGPGTRLLVL.

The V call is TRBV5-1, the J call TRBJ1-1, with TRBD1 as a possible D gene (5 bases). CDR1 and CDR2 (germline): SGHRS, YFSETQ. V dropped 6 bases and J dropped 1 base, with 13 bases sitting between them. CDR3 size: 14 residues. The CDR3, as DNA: TGCGCCAGCAAAAGCAACCAGGGGAACACTGAAGCTTTCTTT. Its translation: CASKSNQGNTEAFF.

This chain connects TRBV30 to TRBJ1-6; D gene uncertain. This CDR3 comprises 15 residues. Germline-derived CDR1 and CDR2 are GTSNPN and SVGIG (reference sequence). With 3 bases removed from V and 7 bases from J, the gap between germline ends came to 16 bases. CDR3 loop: CAWSTKRHGNSPLHF. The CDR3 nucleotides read TGTGCCTGGAGCACCAAGAGACACGGAAATTCACCCCTCCACTTT.

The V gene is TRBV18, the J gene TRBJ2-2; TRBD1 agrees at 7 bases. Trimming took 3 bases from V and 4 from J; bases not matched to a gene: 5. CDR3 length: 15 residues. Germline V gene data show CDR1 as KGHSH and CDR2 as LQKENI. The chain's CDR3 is CASSPERTGTGELFF. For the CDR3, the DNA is TGTGCCAGCTCACCCGAAAGGACAGGCACCGGGGAGCTGTTTTTT.

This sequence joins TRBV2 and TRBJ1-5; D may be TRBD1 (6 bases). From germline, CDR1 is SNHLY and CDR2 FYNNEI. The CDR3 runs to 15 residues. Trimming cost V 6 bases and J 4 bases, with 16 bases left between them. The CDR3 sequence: CASSPSGGPNQPQHF. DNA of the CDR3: TGTGCCAGCAGCCCCTCGGGGGGGCCTAATCAGCCCCAGCATTTT.

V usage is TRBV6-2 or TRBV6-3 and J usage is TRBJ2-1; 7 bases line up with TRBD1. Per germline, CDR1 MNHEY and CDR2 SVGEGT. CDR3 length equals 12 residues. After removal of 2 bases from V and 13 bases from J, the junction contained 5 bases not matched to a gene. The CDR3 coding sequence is TGTGCCAGCAGTTACCACCGGGACAGCCAGTTCTTC. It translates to CASSYHRDSQFF.

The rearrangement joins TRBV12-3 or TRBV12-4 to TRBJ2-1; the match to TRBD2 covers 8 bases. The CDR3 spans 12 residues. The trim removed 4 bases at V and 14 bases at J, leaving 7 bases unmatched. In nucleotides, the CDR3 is TGTGCCAGCAGTTCCCTACTAGCGGAGGAGTTCTTC. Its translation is CASSSLLAEEFF.

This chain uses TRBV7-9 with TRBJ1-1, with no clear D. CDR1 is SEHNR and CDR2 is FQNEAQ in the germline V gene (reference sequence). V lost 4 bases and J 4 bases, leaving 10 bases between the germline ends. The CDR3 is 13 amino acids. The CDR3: CASSSDSGTEAFF. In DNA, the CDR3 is TGTGCCAGCAGCTCAGATTCGGGCACTGAAGCTTTCTTT. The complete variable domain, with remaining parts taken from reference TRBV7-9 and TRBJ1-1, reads DTGVSQNPRHKITKRGQNVTFRCDPISEHNRLYWYRQTLGQGPEFLTYFQNEAQLEKSRLLSDRFSAERPKGSFSTLEIQRTEQGDSAMYLCASSSDSGTEAFFGQGTRLTVV.

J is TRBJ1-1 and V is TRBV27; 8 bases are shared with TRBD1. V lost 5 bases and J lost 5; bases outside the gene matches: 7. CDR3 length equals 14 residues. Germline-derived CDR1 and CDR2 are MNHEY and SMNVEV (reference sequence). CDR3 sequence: CASSLGTGGTEAFF. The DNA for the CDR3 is TGTGCCAGCAGTCTCGGGACAGGCGGGACTGAAGCTTTCTTT.

The CDR3 nucleotides read TGTGCCAGCAGCGGGACAGGGGGCGGGGGTACTGAAGCTTTCTTT. It yields the protein CASSGTGGGGTEAFF. The genes are TRBV5-5 and TRBJ1-1; 12 bases fit TRBD1. The trim removed 4 bases at V and 5 bases at J, leaving 6 bases unmatched. Looked up from germline, CDR1 is SGHKS and CDR2 is YYEKEE (reference sequence). This CDR3 has 15 residues.

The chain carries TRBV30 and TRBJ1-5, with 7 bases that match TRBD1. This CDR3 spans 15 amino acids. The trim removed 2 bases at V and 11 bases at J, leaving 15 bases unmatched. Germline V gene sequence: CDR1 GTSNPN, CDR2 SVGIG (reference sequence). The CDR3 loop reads CAWSPPTGSLTSQHF. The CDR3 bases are TGTGCCTGGAGTCCCCCGACAGGGTCCTTGACGTCCCAGCATTTT.

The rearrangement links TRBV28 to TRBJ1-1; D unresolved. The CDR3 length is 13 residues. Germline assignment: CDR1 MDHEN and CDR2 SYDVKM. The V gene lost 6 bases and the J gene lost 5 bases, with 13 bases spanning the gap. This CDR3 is CASSPYSLTEAFF. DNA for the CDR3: TGTGCCAGCAGCCCTTACAGCCTTACTGAAGCTTTCTTT.

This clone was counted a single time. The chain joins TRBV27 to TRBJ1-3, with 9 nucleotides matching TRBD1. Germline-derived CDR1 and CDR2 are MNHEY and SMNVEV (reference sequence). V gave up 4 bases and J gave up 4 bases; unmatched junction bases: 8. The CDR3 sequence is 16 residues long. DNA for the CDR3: TGTGCCAGCAGTTATGTGGGGACAGGGTGGGGAAACACCATATATTTT. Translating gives CASSYVGTGWGNTIYF.

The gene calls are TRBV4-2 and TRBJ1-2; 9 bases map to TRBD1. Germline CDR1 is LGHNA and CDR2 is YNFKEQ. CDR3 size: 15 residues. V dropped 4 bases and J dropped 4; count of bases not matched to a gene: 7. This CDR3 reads CASSRTGGSGYGYTF. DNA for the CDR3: TGTGCCAGCAGCCGTACAGGGGGCTCGGGCTATGGCTACACCTTC.

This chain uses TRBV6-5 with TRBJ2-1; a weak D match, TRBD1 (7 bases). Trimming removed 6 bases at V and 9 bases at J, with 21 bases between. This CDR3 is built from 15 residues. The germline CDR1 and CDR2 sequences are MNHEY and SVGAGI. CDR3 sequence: CASRPPTGEVGEQFF. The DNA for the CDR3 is TGTGCCAGCAGACCACCCACAGGGGAGGTGGGTGAGCAGTTCTTC.

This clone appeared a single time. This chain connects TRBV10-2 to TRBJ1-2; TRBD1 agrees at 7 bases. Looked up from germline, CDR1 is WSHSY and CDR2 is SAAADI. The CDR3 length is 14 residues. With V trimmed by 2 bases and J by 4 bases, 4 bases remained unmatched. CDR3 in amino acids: CASSERGQSYGYTF. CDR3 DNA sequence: TGCGCCAGCAGTGAGAGGGGACAGTCCTATGGCTACACCTTC.

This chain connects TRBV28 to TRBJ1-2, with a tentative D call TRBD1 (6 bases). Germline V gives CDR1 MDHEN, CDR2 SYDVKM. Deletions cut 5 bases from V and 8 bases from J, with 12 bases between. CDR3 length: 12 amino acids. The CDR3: CASSPNRVGYTF. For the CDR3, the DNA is TGTGCCAGCAGTCCAAACAGGGTGGGCTACACCTTC.

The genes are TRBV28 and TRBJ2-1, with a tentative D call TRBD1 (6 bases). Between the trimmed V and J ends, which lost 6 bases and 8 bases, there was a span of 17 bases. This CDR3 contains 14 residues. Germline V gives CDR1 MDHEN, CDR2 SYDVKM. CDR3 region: CASRQGHSGDEQFF. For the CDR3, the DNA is TGTGCCAGCAGACAGGGTCATTCAGGTGATGAGCAGTTCTTC.

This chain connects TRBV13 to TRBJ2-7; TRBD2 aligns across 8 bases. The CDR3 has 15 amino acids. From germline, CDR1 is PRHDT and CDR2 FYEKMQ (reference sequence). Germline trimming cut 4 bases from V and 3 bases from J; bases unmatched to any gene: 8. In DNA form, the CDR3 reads TGTGCCAGCAGCTCCCAAAGCGGGAGAAACTACGAGCAGTACTTC. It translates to CASSSQSGRNYEQYF.

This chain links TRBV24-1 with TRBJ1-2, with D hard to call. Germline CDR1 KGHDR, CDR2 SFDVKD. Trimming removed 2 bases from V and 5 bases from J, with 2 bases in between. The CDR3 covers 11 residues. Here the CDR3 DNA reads TGTGCCACCAGTGATTCTTATGGCTACACCTTC. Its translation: CATSDSYGYTF.

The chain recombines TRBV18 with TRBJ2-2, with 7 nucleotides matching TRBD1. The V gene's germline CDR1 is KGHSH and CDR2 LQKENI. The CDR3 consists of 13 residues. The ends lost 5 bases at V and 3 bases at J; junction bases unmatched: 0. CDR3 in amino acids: CASSDRDTGELFF. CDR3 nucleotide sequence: TGTGCCAGCTCAGACAGGGACACCGGGGAGCTGTTTTTT.

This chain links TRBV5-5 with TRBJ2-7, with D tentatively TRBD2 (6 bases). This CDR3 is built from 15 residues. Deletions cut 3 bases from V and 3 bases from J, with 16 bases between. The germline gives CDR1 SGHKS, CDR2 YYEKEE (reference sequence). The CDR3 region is CASSSPGGLNYEQYF. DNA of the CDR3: TGTGCCAGCAGCTCACCCGGAGGGCTCAACTACGAGCAGTACTTC.